The present T cell receptor (beta chain) was sequenced within a study of shared clonotypes between healthy human individuals. Study context: Donors had three CD4 naive, three CD4 memory, two CD8 naive and one CD8 memory plate apiece.

The authors ran the assay at deep level. The method was immunoSEQ multiplex PCR; TCRdb's version includes in-frame clones alone and lacks a portion of them. The sample holds a few hundred thousand clones; over 95% are singletons and the top ten take about 0.11%. The naive CD8 population came from CD45RO-negative cells selected for CCR7, without terminally differentiated effector memory CD45RA+ cells. This CDR3 region has 14 residues. Trimming removed 3 bases from V and 3 bases from J, with 11 bases in between. CDR1 is MDHEN, CDR2 SYDVKM, per germline. The chain is built from TRBV28 and TRBJ1-1; no definite D call. What was sequenced was naive CD8+ T cells sorted from blood. The clonotype comes from a woman aged 25-40 years in good health. The CDR3 sequence is CASSLGKWDTEAFF. As DNA, the CDR3 is TGTGCCAGCAGTTTGGGAAAATGGGACACTGAAGCTTTCTTT.